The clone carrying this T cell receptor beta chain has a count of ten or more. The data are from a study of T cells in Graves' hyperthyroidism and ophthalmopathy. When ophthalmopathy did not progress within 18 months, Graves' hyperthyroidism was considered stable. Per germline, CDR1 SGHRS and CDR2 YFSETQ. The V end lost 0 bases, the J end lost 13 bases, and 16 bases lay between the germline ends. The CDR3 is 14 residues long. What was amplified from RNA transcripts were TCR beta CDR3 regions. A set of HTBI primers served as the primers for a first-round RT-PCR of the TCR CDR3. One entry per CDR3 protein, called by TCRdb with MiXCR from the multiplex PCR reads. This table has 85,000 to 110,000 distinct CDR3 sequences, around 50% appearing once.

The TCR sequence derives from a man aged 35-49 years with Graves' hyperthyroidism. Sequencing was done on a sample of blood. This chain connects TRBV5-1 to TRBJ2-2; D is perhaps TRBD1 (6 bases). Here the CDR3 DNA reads TGCGCCAGCAGCTTGGGAATTTCGGGACAAGGGCTGTTTTTT. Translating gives CASSLGISGQGLFF.